Listed here are 29 T cell receptor beta chains from one sample, sequenced in a study of T cell clonotyping in hematopoietic cell transplantation. Here immunoSEQ multiplex PCR was the method, and the copy in TCRdb shows in-frame clones only, minus some. Found here are about 45,000 clones, less than 95% of them singletons; the top ten hold about 0.81%. The specimen sequenced was peripheral blood mononuclear cells. The receptors come from a woman aged 50 to 60 in good health. Some clones in this sample may be carry-over from other donors' samples.

The chain carries TRBV7-2 and TRBJ2-2, with 9 bases identical to TRBD2. V dropped 2 bases and J dropped 0; count of bases not matched to a gene: 7. The CDR3 covers 18 residues. Germline V gene sequence: CDR1 SGHTA, CDR2 FQGNSA. Here the CDR3 reads CASSLRISGGANTGELFF. In DNA form, the CDR3 reads TGTGCCAGCAGCTTAAGGATTAGCGGGGGCGCGAACACCGGGGAGCTGTTTTTT. Looking up the rest from reference TRBV7-2 and TRBJ2-2 gives the full variable domain: GAGVSQSPSNKVTEKGKDVELRCDPISGHTALYWYRQSLGQGLEFLIYFQGNSAPDKSGLPSDRFSAERTGGSVSTLTIQRTQQEDSAVYLCASSLRISGGANTGELFFGEGSRLTVL.

V is TRBV6-1 and J is TRBJ2-4; D uncertain. V lost 3 bases and J 0 bases, leaving 9 bases between the germline ends. The germline V gene encodes CDR1 MNHNS and CDR2 SASEGT. This CDR3 comprises 15 residues. CDR3 amino acids: CASSDLELAKNIQYF. In nucleotides, the CDR3 is TGTGCCAGCAGTGATCTTGAACTAGCCAAAAACATTCAGTACTTC.

The genes are TRBV7-8 and TRBJ1-3, with TRBD1 as a possible D gene (6 bases). The length of the CDR3 is 15 residues. CDR1 and CDR2 from the germline V gene are SGHVS and FQNEAQ. V shed 5 bases and J shed 0 bases, with 11 bases lying between them. CDR3 nucleotide sequence: TGTGCCAGCAGCCGCCGGGACAACTCTGGAAACACCATATATTTT. Translated: CASSRRDNSGNTIYF.

The chain is built from TRBV9 and TRBJ2-2; 11 bases map to TRBD2. Trimming cost V 5 bases and J 8 bases; bases outside gene matches: 8. Germline-derived CDR1 and CDR2 are SGDLS and YYNGEE. The CDR3 has 15 residues. This CDR3 reads CASRGTSGRMGELFF. DNA of the CDR3: TGTGCCAGCAGGGGGACTAGCGGAAGAATGGGGGAGCTGTTTTTT.

The genes are TRBV30 and TRBJ2-2, with a possible D match to TRBD2 (5 bases). Germline CDR1 and CDR2: GTSNPN and SVGIG (reference sequence). Trimming removed 8 bases from V and 8 bases from J, with 12 bases in between. The CDR3 length is 11 residues. In DNA, the CDR3 is TGTGCCAAAGCGGTTCGAGGGGAGCTGTTTTTT. Protein product: CAKAVRGELFF.

The chain employs TRBV19 and TRBJ1-4; D perhaps matches TRBD1 (5 bases). V was cut by 2 bases and J by 4 bases, with 8 bases left in between. Germline V lookup: CDR1 LNHDA, CDR2 SQIVND (reference sequence). The CDR3 length is 14 residues. CDR3 amino acids: CASSINRGNEKLFF. The CDR3, as DNA: TGTGCCAGTAGTATAAATAGGGGTAATGAAAAACTGTTTTTT.

The chain is built from TRBV2 and TRBJ1-2; D gene ambiguous. The germline gives CDR1 SNHLY, CDR2 FYNNEI. CDR3 length: 16 residues. Trimming pared 1 base from V and 4 bases from J, leaving 16 bases between. In nucleotides, the CDR3 is TGTGCCAGCAGTGAAGGGAGGGCCGCCCTGGGCTATGGCTACACCTTC. Translated: CASSEGRAALGYGYTF.

This clone was picked up one time. This chain connects TRBV5-1 to TRBJ2-7, with D possibly being TRBD1 (6 bases). The CDR3 consists of 16 residues. V lost 4 bases to trimming and J lost 3 bases, with 20 bases between them. Germline CDR1 and CDR2: SGHRS and YFSETQ. The CDR3 region is CASSRGRGQTIYEQYF. The CDR3 region has the DNA TGCGCCAGCAGCCGGGGTCGAGGACAGACTATCTACGAGCAGTACTTC.

This clone was observed a single time. The rearrangement joins TRBV2 to TRBJ2-1, with 7 bases aligning to TRBD2. Germline assignment: CDR1 SNHLY and CDR2 FYNNEI. The V segment lost 7 bases and the J segment 4 bases; nucleotides outside the gene matches: 10. CDR3 length: 15 amino acids. For the CDR3, the DNA is TGTGCCAGCAAGGCGCGGGGGTCGGGGTACAATGAGCAGTTCTTC. Protein sequence: CASKARGSGYNEQFF.

This clone appeared a few times. The gene calls are TRBV6-5 and TRBJ2-5; D not resolved. Germline loops: CDR1 MNHEY, CDR2 SVGAGI. Trimming shortened V by 4 bases and J by 5 bases, and 17 bases separated the two germline ends. This CDR3 has 15 amino acids. CDR3 residues: CASSSRPEMLETQYF. The CDR3 region has the DNA TGTGCCAGCAGTTCCCGGCCCGAGATGTTGGAGACCCAGTACTTC.

The chain uses TRBV28 and TRBJ1-5; perhaps TRBD1 as D (5 bases). Per germline, CDR1 MDHEN and CDR2 SYDVKM. The CDR3 has 15 residues. With 7 bases removed from V and 6 bases from J, the gap between germline ends came to 19 bases. The CDR3 region is CASKLIGREAQPQHF. The CDR3 region has the DNA TGTGCCAGCAAACTCATAGGCAGGGAAGCTCAGCCCCAGCATTTT.

This clone was picked up a small number of times. The chain joins TRBV29-1 to TRBJ2-3; no definite D call. The CDR3 is made up of 14 amino acids. Trimming shortened V by 5 bases and J by 3 bases, and 15 bases separated the two germline ends. CDR1 SQVTM and CDR2 ANQGSEA come from the germline V gene. The CDR3 sequence: CSVRASETTDTQYF. CDR3 bases: TGCAGCGTTAGGGCCTCGGAAACAACAGATACGCAGTATTTT.

This chain links TRBV7-6 with TRBJ2-7, with a tentative D call TRBD2 (5 bases). CDR3 size: 15 residues. Per the germline V gene, CDR1 is SGHVS and CDR2 is FNYEAQ. The V end lost 5 bases, the J end lost 0 bases, and 14 bases lay between the germline ends. CDR3 amino acids: CASSQAYGVSYEQYF. In nucleotides, the CDR3 is TGTGCCAGCAGCCAAGCCTACGGGGTCTCCTACGAGCAGTACTTC. Full variable domain (remainder filled in from reference TRBV7-6 and TRBJ2-7): GAGVSQSPRYKVTKRGQDVALRCDPISGHVSLYWYRQALGQGPEFLTYFNYEAQQDKSGLPNDRFSAERPEGSISTLTIQRTEQRDSAMYRCASSQAYGVSYEQYFGPGTRLTVT.

The chain employs TRBV19 and TRBJ1-5, with D possibly being TRBD1 (6 bases). Deletions cut 6 bases from V and 7 bases from J, with 19 bases between. The length of the CDR3 is 15 residues. Per germline, CDR1 LNHDA and CDR2 SQIVND (reference sequence). CDR3: CASSWTVLLSQPQHF. CDR3 nucleotide sequence: TGTGCCAGTAGCTGGACAGTTCTTCTTAGCCAGCCCCAGCATTTT.

The gene calls are TRBV19 and TRBJ2-2; D not resolved. V lost 3 bases, J lost 2 bases, and 13 bases lay in between. CDR3 length: 16 residues. Germline CDR1 reads LNHDA; CDR2 reads SQIVND (reference sequence). DNA for the CDR3: TGTGCCAGTAGTATTACCCCTATGGTAAACACCGGGGAGCTGTTTTTT. Protein product: CASSITPMVNTGELFF.

The chain combines TRBV7-2 with TRBJ1-6; the D is unclear. The V gene's germline CDR1 is SGHTA and CDR2 FQGNSA. The germline V and J ends were trimmed by 2 bases and 3 bases, with 5 bases remaining between them. The CDR3 runs to 14 residues. As DNA, the CDR3 is TGTGCCAGCAGCTTACAGGTCTATAATTCACCCCTCCACTTT. It encodes CASSLQVYNSPLHF.

This rearrangement joins TRBV7-2 to TRBJ2-5; D uncertain. Trimming removed 4 bases from V and 1 base from J, with 13 bases in between. The CDR3 runs to 15 residues. The germline V gene encodes CDR1 SGHTA and CDR2 FQGNSA. The CDR3: CASSSGATTQETQYF. In nucleotides, the CDR3 is TGTGCCAGCAGCTCCGGCGCTACCACCCAAGAGACCCAGTACTTC.

The J gene is TRBJ2-3, the V gene TRBV6-5, with 11 bases aligning to TRBD2. The CDR3 is 15 amino acids. Per germline, CDR1 MNHEY and CDR2 SVGAGI. After removal of 6 bases from V and 6 bases from J, the junction contained 8 bases not matched to a gene. The CDR3 DNA reads as TGTGCCAGCAGACTAGCGGGGGCAGGGCGGGATACGCAGTATTTT. The encoded protein is CASRLAGAGRDTQYF.

CDR3 sequence reads: CASSRAYEQYF. The DNA for the CDR3 is TGTGCCAGCTCAAGGGCCTACGAGCAGTACTTC. The gene calls are TRBV28 and TRBJ2-7; D remains ambiguous. Germline V gene lookup returns CDR1 MDHEN and CDR2 SYDVKM. The ends were cut back, 8 bases at V and 2 bases at J, with 7 bases in the middle. The length of the CDR3 is 11 residues. The full variable domain, its missing parts supplied by reference TRBV28 and TRBJ2-7, is DVKVTQSSRYLVKRTGEKVFLECVQDMDHENMFWYRQDPGLGLRLIYFSYDVKMKEKGDIPEGYSVSREKKERFSLILESASTNQTSMYLCASSRAYEQYFGPGTRLTVT.

This clone was found once. V usage is TRBV9 and J usage is TRBJ2-7, with 7 nucleotides matching TRBD1. CDR3 length: 12 residues. V trimming: 2 bases; J trimming: 5 bases; junction bases outside the gene matches: 1. CDR1 SGDLS and CDR2 YYNGEE come from the germline V gene. Here the CDR3 DNA reads TGTGCCAGCAGCGTCACAGGGGACGAGCAGTACTTC. It is translated as CASSVTGDEQYF.

The gene calls are TRBV28 and TRBJ2-7, with 7 positions matching TRBD1. The germline V gene encodes CDR1 MDHEN and CDR2 SYDVKM. The trim removed 2 bases at V and 3 bases at J, leaving 7 bases unmatched. The CDR3 is made up of 15 amino acids. CDR3 nucleotide sequence: TGTGCCAGCAGTTTAAAACAGGGGTTTAACTACGAGCAGTACTTC. It yields the protein CASSLKQGFNYEQYF.

This clone has just one count. This rearrangement joins TRBV28 to TRBJ1-1; D not resolved. Trimming stripped 5 bases from V and 5 bases from J, with 15 bases between. The CDR3 is 14 amino acids. The germline V gene has CDR1 MDHEN and CDR2 SYDVKM. CDR3 DNA sequence: TGTGCCAGCAGTCCAAGCAGATGGAGAACTGAAGCTTTCTTT. Protein sequence: CASSPSRWRTEAFF.

The V and J genes are TRBV2 and TRBJ2-7; 9 positions match TRBD1. The J segment lost 0 bases and the V segment lost 4 bases, leaving 10 bases of the junction unmatched. CDR1 and CDR2 (germline): SNHLY, FYNNEI. The CDR3 extends over 17 amino acids. The CDR3 spells CASSVSLDRGSSYEQYF. The CDR3 nucleotides are TGTGCCAGCAGTGTTTCCCTGGACAGGGGAAGCTCCTACGAGCAGTACTTC.

The chain employs TRBV25-1 and TRBJ1-6; D unresolved. Looked up from germline, CDR1 is MGHDK and CDR2 is SYGVNS. The CDR3 loop spans 12 amino acids. V was trimmed by 0 bases and J by 6 bases, leaving 0 bases between them. The CDR3 DNA sequence: TGTGCCAGCAGTGAATATAATTCACCCCTCCACTTT. Translation: CASSEYNSPLHF.

Comment on this clone: Other DNA sequences of this sample code for an identical CDR3. V usage is TRBV18 and J usage is TRBJ1-1, with D maybe TRBD1 (5 bases). V was shortened by 3 bases and J by 2 bases, with 7 bases between the two germline ends. Germline-derived CDR1 and CDR2 are KGHSH and LQKENI. There are 13 residues in the CDR3. CDR3 protein: CASSPQGNTEAFF. The CDR3 region has the DNA TGTGCCAGCTCACCGCAGGGCAACACTGAAGCTTTCTTT.

CDR3 amino acids: CASSSRTGNTDTQYF. DNA of the CDR3: TGCGCCAGCAGCTCGAGGACAGGCAACACAGATACGCAGTATTTT. The chain employs TRBV5-1 and TRBJ2-3, with 7 positions matching TRBD1. The CDR3 has 15 residues. The V segment lost 3 bases and the J segment 2 bases; nucleotides outside the gene matches: 6. Germline V gene sequence: CDR1 SGHRS, CDR2 YFSETQ.

The chain has TRBV20-1 and TRBJ1-1; D call uncertain. Germline CDR1 DFQATT, CDR2 SNEGSKA (reference sequence). CDR3 size: 11 residues. CDR3 nucleotide sequence: TGCAGCCCCTCGGCGAACACTGAAGCTTTCTTT. Protein sequence: CSPSANTEAFF.

The V and J genes are TRBV9 and TRBJ1-3, with D possibly TRBD1 on 5 matching bases. Trimming shortened V by 5 bases and J by 0 bases, and 15 bases separated the two germline ends. Germline V gives CDR1 SGDLS, CDR2 YYNGEE. This CDR3 is 16 amino acids long. The CDR3 sequence is CASRTVGGSSGNTIYF. Written as DNA, the CDR3 is TGTGCCAGCAGGACCGTCGGGGGGAGCTCTGGAAACACCATATATTTT.

The rearrangement links TRBV10-3 to TRBJ1-2; 11 bases line up with TRBD1. This CDR3 has 14 residues. Germline V CDR1 and CDR2: ENHRY, SYGVKD. Trimming removed 4 bases from V and 4 bases from J; junction bases left unmatched: 2. The CDR3 DNA follows: TGTGCCATCAGTGGGGACAGGGGGGCCTATGGCTACACCTTC. Its translation: CAISGDRGAYGYTF.